This T cell receptor (beta chain) originates from a study of T cell changes during pregnancy in multiple sclerosis. The protocol was immunoSEQ multiplex PCR, while the TCRdb copy is restricted to in-frame clones and leaves out a portion. The sample lists 95,000 to 100,000 clones; more than 90% were seen once. The clonotype comes from a female donor with multiple sclerosis, enrolled in a pregnancy study. The sample here was peripheral blood, taken in the second trimester of pregnancy.

CDR3 region: CASSSTGGEDTGELFF. For the CDR3, the DNA is TGTGCCAGCAGCTCGACAGGGGGCGAGGACACCGGGGAGCTGTTTTTT. The V and J genes are TRBV5-6 and TRBJ2-2; TRBD1 matches 10 bases. The CDR3 covers 16 residues. V lost 3 bases, J lost 3 bases, and 5 bases stayed unmatched. CDR1 and CDR2 from the germline V gene are SGHDT and YYEEEE.